Listed here are 2 T cell receptor beta chains from one sample, sequenced in a study of blood T cell repertoires in COVID-19. TCRdb's copy holds only in-frame clones and misses some; the assay was immunoSEQ multiplex PCR. The top ten clones hold around 1.1% of a sample with about 300,000 clones, about 93% of them seen once. Sequences were obtained from PBMCs or T cells enriched from blood (not recorded which). These receptors originate from a young woman who had recovered from COVID-19.

The chain uses TRBV5-4 and TRBJ2-2; D gene unclear. CDR3 length equals 14 residues. Germline values: CDR1 SGHNT, CDR2 YYREEE (reference sequence). V was cut by 1 base and J by 0 bases, with 4 bases left in between. DNA for the CDR3: TGTGCCAGCAGCTTGCCTCCGAACACCGGGGAGCTGTTTTTT. It encodes CASSLPPNTGELFF.

V usage is TRBV28 and J usage is TRBJ2-3; 9 bases are shared with TRBD1. V lost 1 base and J lost 3; bases outside the gene matches: 5. This CDR3 is 16 amino acids long. In germline, CDR1 is MDHEN, CDR2 SYDVKM. The CDR3 DNA follows: TGTGCCAGCAGTTTATCTGGGACAGGGTTTACAGATACGCAGTATTTT. Translation gives CASSLSGTGFTDTQYF.